This TCR beta chain was identified during a study of T cells in Graves' hyperthyroidism and ophthalmopathy. The source material, RNA transcripts, was used to amplify TCR beta CDR3 regions. The TCR CDR3 was amplified in a first-round RT-PCR using the HTBI primer set. TCRdb processed the multiplex PCR reads anew with MiXCR; each CDR3 protein has one entry. Among roughly 400,000 distinct CDR3 sequences listed, about 14% were seen once. The germline V gene encodes CDR1 LNHDA and CDR2 SQIVND (reference sequence). V shed 5 bases, J shed 4 bases, and the junction held 11 bases outside the gene matches. The CDR3 sequence is 16 residues long.

The sample comprised blood. The V and J genes are TRBV19 and TRBJ2-1; 7 bases map to TRBD1. The clonotype was recovered from a man aged 50-59 years with Graves' ophthalmopathy. The CDR3 region is CASSPSVGQRYNEQFF. In DNA form, the CDR3 reads TGTGCCAGTAGTCCCTCAGTGGGACAGCGTTACAATGAGCAGTTCTTC.